This T cell receptor (beta chain) was sequenced in a study of cytomegalovirus exposure and HLA in healthy donors. Details on this clone: Its specificity is unknown.

There are 15 residues in the CDR3. The ends lost 5 bases at V and 5 bases at J; junction bases unmatched: 6. CDR1 and CDR2 from the germline V gene are GTSNPN and SVGIG (reference sequence). The repertoire was sequenced with immunoSEQ multiplex PCR; TCRdb's copy has only in-frame clones and lacks some. The data show 120,000 or so clones, 89% seen once. Study-wide results and limits: Cytomegalovirus association was assigned to 150 to 200 TCR beta chains. Both high specificity and high sensitivity reportedly marked the classifier's diagnosis of cytomegalovirus status. Researchers reported that a few CMV-associated chains were confirmed in vitro as CMV antigen-specific.

The study drew the donors from its approximately 110-subject validation cohort, separate from the roughly 700-subject first cohort. The source of this sequence is a woman aged 18-29 years in good health and CMV-seronegative. The chain has TRBV30 and TRBJ2-5, with 15 bases lining up with TRBD2. Sequencing was done on a sample of PBMCs. The CDR3 reads CAWGLAGGPGETQYF. As DNA, the CDR3 is TGTGCCTGGGGACTAGCGGGAGGGCCTGGGGAGACCCAGTACTTC.